The present entry profiles one TCR beta chain with its context. The antigen is unknown. The junction departs from germline at one end; a sequencing error may be responsible. The data originate from a study of Graves' ophthalmopathy and Graves' hyperthyroidism. Each diagnosis was determined on the basis of clinical symptoms, serum thyroxine, TRAb, thyroid ultrasound and orbital computed tomography. Findings and limits, study-wide: Using 13 signatures, a model distinguished ophthalmopathy from stable hyperthyroidism, reaching roughly 90% sensitivity and 70% to 83% specificity. Sensitivity reached about 70% and specificity 72.22% when the model predicted ophthalmopathy progression. Clonotypes were expanded in thyroid at above 0.001 frequency, and most also appeared in blood.

RNA served as the template for amplifying TCR beta CDR3 regions. After a first-round RT-PCR with HTBI primers, a second-round multiplex PCR was run. TCRdb independently ran MiXCR on the multiplex PCR reads; one entry per CDR3 protein. The table includes some 1.1 million distinct CDR3 sequences, around a third detected once. The germline CDR1 and CDR2 sequences are SGHVS and FQNEAQ. This CDR3 comprises 13 residues. The receptor was derived from an adult man with Graves' hyperthyroidism. The rearrangement joins TRBV7-8 to TRBJ1-6; D remains ambiguous. Sequencing used peripheral blood or thyroid tissue (not recorded which). Here the CDR3 reads CAGSLVANSPLHF. The CDR3 coding sequence is TGTGCCGGCAGCTTAGTGGCGAATTCACCCCTCCACTTT.